This TCR beta chain stems from a study of blood T cell repertoires in COVID-19. In the original analysis: Amplification from reference gene primers served as the basis for estimated nucleated cell counts. Produced via immunoSEQ multiplex PCR; TCRdb's table is partial and in-frame only. The V and J calls and clone size come from that table; D and trimming were worked out from the DNA. The data show about 370,000 clones, 89% seen once. This CDR3 spans 13 amino acids. With 6 bases removed from V and 6 bases from J, the gap between germline ends came to 14 bases. Germline CDR1 is MNHEY and CDR2 is SVGAGI.

This rearrangement joins TRBV6-5 to TRBJ1-1; D gene uncertain. This TCR came from a woman aged 30 to 39 with COVID-19, enrolled during active disease. What was sequenced was peripheral blood. In DNA form, the CDR3 reads TGTGCCAGCAGACCGGGAGGCGGCGCTGAAGCTTTCTTT. It translates to CASRPGGGAEAFF.